Listed here are 23 T cell receptor beta chains from one sample, sequenced in a study of a mutant IDH1 vaccine in newly diagnosed glioma. The method was immunoSEQ multiplex PCR; TCRdb's version includes in-frame clones alone and lacks a portion of them. The sample records 55,000 to 70,000 clones, about 88% being singletons. No antigen has been assigned to these receptors. Time point meaning: week 11, during vaccination. The investigators gave 300 ug of mutant IDH1 20-mer peptide in each vaccine dose, together with topical imiquimod. The specimen comprised PBMCs, sampled from a glioma patient whose treatment included an IDH1 peptide vaccine. The receptors derive from a man aged 35 to 55 with glioma.

The chain employs TRBV30 and TRBJ1-4; D uncertain. Trimming took 3 bases from V and 5 from J, leaving 7 bases between them. CDR1 and CDR2 (germline): GTSNPN, SVGIG (reference sequence). The CDR3 is 12 amino acids. CDR3 sequence (DNA): TGTGCCTGGAGAGACCGAAATGAAAAACTGTTTTTT. Translation: CAWRDRNEKLFF.

V usage is TRBV10-1 and J usage is TRBJ2-3; D assignment may be TRBD1 or TRBD2 (6 bases each). Germline assignment: CDR1 WNHNN and CDR2 SYGVQD (reference sequence). The CDR3 has 17 amino acids. Trimming removed 4 bases from V and 4 bases from J, with 21 bases in between. CDR3 residues: CASSAALGGAWSDTQYF. DNA of the CDR3: TGCGCCAGCAGTGCTGCCCTCGGGGGCGCGTGGTCAGATACGCAGTATTTT.

This clone was found once. This chain connects TRBV30 to TRBJ2-7; no definite D call. The ends were cut back, 5 bases at V and 6 bases at J, with 14 bases in the middle. Per the germline V gene, CDR1 is GTSNPN and CDR2 is SVGIG (reference sequence). The CDR3 length is 12 residues. CDR3 sequence (DNA): TGTGCCTGGGGTCCAACCTTCGGCGAGCAGTACGTC. Translated, it gives CAWGPTFGEQYV.

The chain has TRBV28 and TRBJ2-4; D is unclear. Deletions cut 5 bases from V and 0 bases from J, with 11 bases between. The V gene's germline CDR1 is MDHEN and CDR2 SYDVKM. The CDR3 runs to 15 residues. The chain's CDR3 is CASSQVRVAKNIQYF. CDR3 nucleotide sequence: TGTGCCAGCAGTCAAGTCAGAGTAGCCAAAAACATTCAGTACTTC. The full variable domain, completed using reference TRBV28 and TRBJ2-4, is DVKVTQSSRYLVKRTGEKVFLECVQDMDHENMFWYRQDPGLGLRLIYFSYDVKMKEKGDIPEGYSVSREKKERFSLILESASTNQTSMYLCASSQVRVAKNIQYFGAGTRLSVL.

The V gene is TRBV6-6, the J gene TRBJ2-7, with 7 bases identical to TRBD1. This CDR3 is built from 15 residues. The ends lost 5 bases at V and 1 base at J; junction bases unmatched: 8. Germline-derived CDR1 and CDR2 are MNHNY and SVGAGI (reference sequence). The CDR3 is CASSPPRQGSYEQYF. The CDR3, as DNA: TGTGCCAGCAGTCCGCCTCGACAGGGTTCCTACGAGCAGTACTTC.

V gene TRBV27 combines with J gene TRBJ1-1; D uncertain. Trimming left V 2 bases short and J 1 base short, with 5 bases between. The CDR3 is made up of 13 amino acids. Looked up from germline, CDR1 is MNHEY and CDR2 is SMNVEV (reference sequence). The CDR3 loop is CASSLTANTEAFF. In nucleotides, the CDR3 is TGTGCCAGCAGTTTAACAGCGAACACTGAAGCTTTCTTT.

V gene TRBV10-2 combines with J gene TRBJ2-1; D uncertain. The CDR3 has 11 amino acids. V lost 4 bases and J 3 bases, leaving 1 base between the germline ends. Germline CDR1 WSHSY, CDR2 SAAADI. The CDR3 DNA is TGCGCCAGCAGTGTCTACAATGAGCAGTTCTTC. Its protein product is CASSVYNEQFF.

This clone has a single count. The V call is TRBV5-5, the J call TRBJ1-1, with D possibly matching TRBD1 (5 bases). This CDR3 comprises 16 residues. Looked up from germline, CDR1 is SGHKS and CDR2 is YYEKEE (reference sequence). V was clipped by 1 base and J by 5 bases, with 18 bases between them. CDR3 amino acids: CASSLSRALYLTEAFF. CDR3 DNA: TGTGCCAGCAGCTTGTCCAGGGCCCTTTACCTGACTGAAGCTTTCTTT.

This chain uses TRBV5-4 with TRBJ1-2; TRBD1 matches at 7 bases. CDR3 length: 14 residues. The germline gives CDR1 SGHNT, CDR2 YYREEE (reference sequence). Trimming removed 4 bases from V and 4 bases from J; junction bases left unmatched: 7. The CDR3 DNA reads as TGTGCCAGCAGCGTTCACGGACAGGCCTATGGCTACACCTTC. The encoded protein is CASSVHGQAYGYTF.

V usage is TRBV5-6 and J usage is TRBJ1-6, with D unresolved. Germline V gene lookup returns CDR1 SGHDT and CDR2 YYEEEE. V was trimmed by 0 bases and J by 10 bases, leaving 14 bases between them. CDR3 size: 15 residues. The CDR3 DNA sequence: TGTGCCAGCAGCTTGGCATGGACTGAGTCATCACCCCTCCACTTT. This gives the protein CASSLAWTESSPLHF.

The chain combines TRBV10-3 with TRBJ2-5, with 8 bases that match TRBD1. The CDR3 extends over 14 amino acids. The germline CDR1 and CDR2 sequences are ENHRY and SYGVKD. V was clipped by 4 bases and J by 3 bases; unmatched bases: 4. CDR3 loop: CAISGWDRKETQYF. The CDR3 region has the DNA TGTGCCATCAGTGGGTGGGACAGGAAAGAGACCCAGTACTTC.

V usage is TRBV19 and J usage is TRBJ2-1, with a possible D match to TRBD1 (5 bases). CDR1 and CDR2 from the germline V gene are LNHDA and SQIVND (reference sequence). The CDR3 runs to 15 residues. The ends were cut back, 7 bases at V and 1 base at J, with 14 bases in the middle. DNA of the CDR3: TGTGCCAGTACCAGGGCGTGGGGATCCTACAATGAGCAGTTCTTC. Encoded protein: CASTRAWGSYNEQFF.

The J gene is TRBJ1-6, the V gene TRBV4-2; 10 bases map to TRBD1. The CDR3 is 15 residues long. V lost 4 bases and J lost 10; bases outside the gene matches: 7. Germline-derived CDR1 and CDR2 are LGHNA and YNFKEQ. The chain's CDR3 is CASSLGQGDWSPLHF. The DNA of the CDR3 is TGTGCCAGCAGCCTAGGACAGGGGGACTGGTCACCCCTCCACTTT.

The chain recombines TRBV28 with TRBJ2-1; either TRBD1 or TRBD2 may fit D (7 bases each). CDR1 is MDHEN and CDR2 is SYDVKM in the germline V gene. Trimming took 4 bases from V and 6 from J, leaving 19 bases between them. The CDR3 spans 16 residues. The DNA of the CDR3 is TGTGCCAGCAGTTCCCAGGGGGGGCGCGGGCCCAATGAGCAGTTCTTC. Amino acid sequence: CASSSQGGRGPNEQFF.

V usage is TRBV30 and J usage is TRBJ1-2, with a tentative D call TRBD1 (6 bases). CDR1 is GTSNPN and CDR2 is SVGIG in the germline V gene (reference sequence). The V end was cut by 1 base, the J end by 7 bases, with 13 bases between. This CDR3 spans 13 amino acids. The CDR3 loop is CAWSARGRSGYTF. The CDR3 DNA reads as TGTGCCTGGAGTGCCAGGGGAAGGAGTGGCTACACCTTC.

This chain uses TRBV6-1 with TRBJ1-2; a weak D match, TRBD1 (6 bases). Germline lookup yields CDR1 MNHNS and CDR2 SASEGT. With 7 bases removed from V and 6 bases from J, the gap between germline ends came to 18 bases. CDR3 length: 14 residues. The DNA for the CDR3 is TGTGCCAGCACCACTTATCAGGGGCAGGATGGCTACACCTTC. Residues: CASTTYQGQDGYTF.

This rearrangement joins TRBV7-9 to TRBJ1-5; possibly TRBD1 for D (5 bases). The CDR3 loop spans 19 amino acids. Looked up from germline, CDR1 is SEHNR and CDR2 is FQNEAQ (reference sequence). Trimming took 5 bases from V and 6 from J, leaving 29 bases between them. In DNA, the CDR3 is TGTGCCAGCAGCGCCACGTTTGGGGCAGCGGATGCCTTTGGTCAGCCCCAGCATTTT. It yields the protein CASSATFGAADAFGQPQHF.

The chain links TRBV11-3 to TRBJ2-3, with D perhaps TRBD2 (6 bases). This CDR3 is 12 amino acids long. V was clipped by 4 bases and J by 5 bases, with 7 bases between them. Germline V gene data show CDR1 as SGHNT and CDR2 as YENEEA. The CDR3 sequence: CASSSGEDTQYF. CDR3 in DNA: TGTGCCAGCAGCTCGGGAGAAGATACGCAGTATTTT. Based on the CDR3 plus reference TRBV11-3 and TRBJ2-3, the full variable domain is EAGVVQSPRYKIIEKKQPVAFWCNPISGHNTLYWYLQNLGQGPELLIRYENEEAVDDSQLPKDRFSAERLKGVDSTLKIQPAELGDSAVYLCASSSGEDTQYFGPGTRLTVL.

The gene calls are TRBV5-1 and TRBJ1-2; the D gene is possibly TRBD1 (5 bases). The CDR3 extends over 15 amino acids. Trimming cost V 3 bases and J 4 bases, with 16 bases left between them. CDR1 SGHRS and CDR2 YFSETQ come from the germline V gene. For the CDR3, the DNA is TGCGCCAGCAGCTACCGAGGGCAGGGTGTCTATGGCTACACCTTC. Amino acids: CASSYRGQGVYGYTF.

The rearrangement uses TRBV7-9 and TRBJ1-2; D not resolved. The germline V gene encodes CDR1 SEHNR and CDR2 FQNEAQ (reference sequence). V lost 5 bases to trimming and J lost 6 bases, with 25 bases between them. The CDR3 is 17 amino acids. The CDR3 DNA reads TGTGCCAGCAGCGTCTACAGTTCACCACCACTGCCCGATGGCTACACCTTC. Protein sequence: CASSVYSSPPLPDGYTF.

The chain joins TRBV9 to TRBJ1-1; 11 nucleotides agree with TRBD1. CDR1 and CDR2 (germline): SGDLS, YYNGEE. The J segment lost 6 bases and the V segment lost 0 bases, leaving 4 bases of the junction unmatched. CDR3 size: 15 residues. The CDR3 nucleotides read TGTGCCAGCAGCGTAGTCTCGGGACAGGGGGCTGAAGCTTTCTTT. Its protein is CASSVVSGQGAEAFF. The variable domain in full, with the rest retrieved from reference TRBV9 and TRBJ1-1, is DSGVTQTPKHLITATGQRVTLRCSPRSGDLSVYWYQQSLDQGLQFLIQYYNGEERAKGNILERFSAQQFPDLHSELNLSSLELGDSALYFCASSVVSGQGAEAFFGQGTRLTVV.

CDR3: CASSPGGNYGYTF. The CDR3, as DNA: TGTGCCAGCAGCCCAGGGGGGAACTATGGCTACACCTTC. The chain combines TRBV28 with TRBJ1-2, with 7 bases matching TRBD1. The CDR3 is 13 residues long. After removal of 6 bases from V and 2 bases from J, the junction contained 3 bases not matched to a gene. CDR1 is MDHEN and CDR2 is SYDVKM in the germline V gene.

The chain combines TRBV10-2 with TRBJ1-1; perhaps TRBD1 as D (6 bases). This CDR3 region has 13 residues. CDR1 and CDR2 (germline): WSHSY, SAAADI. Deletions cut 8 bases from V and 1 base from J, with 11 bases between. The CDR3 loop is CASGGGRNTEAFF. The CDR3 DNA follows: TGCGCCAGCGGAGGGGGGAGGAACACTGAAGCTTTCTTT.